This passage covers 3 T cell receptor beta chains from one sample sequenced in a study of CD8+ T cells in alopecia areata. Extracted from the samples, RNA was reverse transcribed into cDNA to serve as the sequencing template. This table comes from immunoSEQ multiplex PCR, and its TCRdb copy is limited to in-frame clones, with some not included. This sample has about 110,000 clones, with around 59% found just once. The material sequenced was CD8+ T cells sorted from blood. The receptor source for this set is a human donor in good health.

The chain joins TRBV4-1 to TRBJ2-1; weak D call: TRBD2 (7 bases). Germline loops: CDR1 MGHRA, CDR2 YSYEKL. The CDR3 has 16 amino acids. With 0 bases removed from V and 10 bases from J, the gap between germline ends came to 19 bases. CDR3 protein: CASSQDVAGAAPEQFF. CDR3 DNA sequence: TGCGCCAGCAGCCAAGATGTGGCGGGGGCGGCTCCCGAGCAGTTCTTC.

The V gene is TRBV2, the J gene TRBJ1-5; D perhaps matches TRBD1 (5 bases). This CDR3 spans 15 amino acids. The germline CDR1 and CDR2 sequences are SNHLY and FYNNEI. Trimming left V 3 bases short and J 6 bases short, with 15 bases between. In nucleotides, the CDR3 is TGTGCCAGCAGTGAGTGGACGGGGGAGGGTCAGCCCCAGCATTTT. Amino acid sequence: CASSEWTGEGQPQHF.

CDR3 protein: CASSLGGSGTTDTQYF. DNA for the CDR3: TGTGCCAGCAGCTTGGGGGGGAGCGGTACCACAGATACGCAGTATTTT. The rearrangement uses TRBV5-6 and TRBJ2-3, with D perhaps matching TRBD1 or TRBD2 (5 bases each). The CDR3 is 16 amino acids. CDR1 and CDR2 from the germline V gene are SGHDT and YYEEEE. V was trimmed by 0 bases and J by 2 bases, leaving 13 bases between them.